Listed below are T cell receptor beta chains from one sample, sequenced in a study of patients and donors after allogeneic stem cell transplantation. TCRdb reprocessed the RT-PCR reads via MiXCR and lists one record per CDR3 protein. This sample has 400,000 to 450,000 distinct CDR3 sequences, with roughly 16% found just once. Source material: blood, either unsorted or a sorted T cell fraction (not recorded which). Receptors were obtained from a human donor who was either an allogeneic HSCT recipient or a stem cell or donor lymphocyte infusion donor (not recorded which). It is not recorded whose cells these are; they may come from a transplant donor. The CDR3 runs from the conserved cysteine through the conserved F or W. The D gene is left open where the match is weak. Not all rows give a size; the values are once, few, many and, for expanded clones, a class.

clone_size: few
v_call: TRBV12-5
cdr3_length: 16
j_call: TRBJ2-7
d_call: TRBD2
cdr3_aa: CAAGTQGLAGGYEQYF
cdr3_nt: TGTGCTGCCGGGACACAAGGACTAGCGGGAGGATACGAGCAGTACTTC

clone_size: .
v_call: TRBV5-1
cdr3_length: 15
j_call: TRBJ2-1
d_call: .
cdr3_aa: CASSLDTPSYNEQFF
cdr3_nt: TGCGCCAGCAGCTTGGACACCCCCTCCTACAATGAGCAGTTCTTC

clone_size: many
v_call: TRBV7-9
cdr3_length: 15
j_call: TRBJ2-7
d_call: .
cdr3_aa: CASSPKLSGAYEQYF
cdr3_nt: TGTGCCAGCAGCCCTAAGCTAAGCGGAGCCTACGAGCAGTACTTC

clone_size: once
v_call: TRBV6-5
cdr3_length: 16
j_call: TRBJ1-4
d_call: .
cdr3_aa: CASSYTRLGGGEKLVF
cdr3_nt: TGTGCCAGCAGTTACACCCGACTGGGGGGTGGTGAAAAACTGGTTTTT

clone_size: few
v_call: TRBV10-3
cdr3_length: 16
j_call: TRBJ2-1
d_call: .
cdr3_aa: CATRISGGISYNEQFF
cdr3_nt: TGTGCCACCAGGATTAGCGGCGGAATCTCCTACAATGAGCAGTTCTTC

clone_size: few
v_call: TRBV20-1
cdr3_length: 16
j_call: TRBJ1-4
d_call: TRBD1
cdr3_aa: CSAPPQGARTNEKLFF
cdr3_nt: TGCAGTGCCCCACCCCAGGGGGCGAGGACTAATGAAAAACTGTTTTTT

clone_size: few
v_call: TRBV18
cdr3_length: 17
j_call: TRBJ1-6
d_call: .
cdr3_aa: CASSPWNAGSYNSPLHF
cdr3_nt: TGTGCCAGCTCACCGTGGAATGCCGGGTCCTATAATTCACCCCTCCACTTT

clone_size: few
v_call: TRBV7-9
cdr3_length: 15
j_call: TRBJ2-1
d_call: .
cdr3_aa: CASSARSANYNEQFF
cdr3_nt: TGTGCCAGCAGCGCCCGGAGCGCGAACTACAATGAGCAGTTCTTC

clone_size: many
v_call: TRBV24-1
cdr3_length: 16
j_call: TRBJ2-1
d_call: TRBD2
cdr3_aa: CATSDTLAGDHNEQFF
cdr3_nt: TGTGCCACCAGTGATACCTTAGCGGGAGACCACAATGAGCAGTTCTTC

clone_size: .
v_call: TRBV5-1
cdr3_length: 14
j_call: TRBJ1-3
d_call: .
cdr3_aa: CASSPVADGNTIYF
cdr3_nt: TGCGCCAGCAGCCCTGTTGCGGATGGAAACACCATATATTTT

clone_size: few
v_call: TRBV6-1
cdr3_length: 14
j_call: TRBJ1-1
d_call: .
cdr3_aa: CASRAGGRSTEAFF
cdr3_nt: TGTGCCAGCCGGGCTGGGGGGCGAAGCACTGAAGCTTTCTTT

clone_size: .
v_call: TRBV11-1
cdr3_length: 18
j_call: TRBJ2-3
d_call: .
cdr3_aa: CASSLIPRRNREVDTQYF
cdr3_nt: TGTGCCAGCAGCTTAATCCCCCGCCGCAACAGGGAGGTCGATACGCAGTATTTT

clone_size: many
v_call: TRBV7-3
cdr3_length: 13
j_call: TRBJ2-2
d_call: .
cdr3_aa: CASSLGPGGELFF
cdr3_nt: TGTGCCAGCAGCTTAGGGCCGGGCGGGGAGCTGTTTTTT

clone_size: few
v_call: TRBV5-6
cdr3_length: 15
j_call: TRBJ2-5
d_call: TRBD1
cdr3_aa: CASSFGQGSQETQYF
cdr3_nt: TGTGCCAGCAGCTTCGGACAGGGAAGCCAAGAGACCCAGTACTTC

clone_size: many
v_call: TRBV4-1
cdr3_length: 17
j_call: TRBJ2-3
d_call: .
cdr3_aa: CASSLVGASERTDTQYF
cdr3_nt: TGCGCCAGCAGCCTAGTCGGGGCTAGCGAACGCACAGATACGCAGTATTTT

clone_size: .
v_call: TRBV2
cdr3_length: 13
j_call: TRBJ1-2
d_call: TRBD1
cdr3_aa: CASSGTGGDGYTF
cdr3_nt: TGTGCCAGCAGCGGGACAGGGGGCGATGGCTACACCTTC

clone_size: .
v_call: TRBV20-1
cdr3_length: 18
j_call: TRBJ2-7
d_call: TRBD2
cdr3_aa: CRCRNHPRASGSSYEQYF
cdr3_nt: TGCAGATGTAGAAACCACCCTCGGGCTAGCGGTAGCTCCTACGAGCAGTACTTC

clone_size: .
v_call: TRBV4-2
cdr3_length: 14
j_call: TRBJ2-5
d_call: .
cdr3_aa: CASSQGEGGETQYF
cdr3_nt: TGTGCCAGCAGCCAAGGGGAGGGGGGGGAGACCCAGTACTTC

clone_size: few
v_call: TRBV20-1
cdr3_length: 17
j_call: TRBJ2-3
d_call: TRBD2
cdr3_aa: CSARDLAGPGGTDTQYF
cdr3_nt: TGCAGTGCTAGAGATTTAGCGGGTCCGGGGGGCACAGATACGCAGTATTTT

clone_size: few
v_call: TRBV29-1
cdr3_length: 14
j_call: TRBJ1-2
d_call: TRBD1
cdr3_aa: CSVRQQGAGYGYTF
cdr3_nt: TGCAGCGTTAGGCAGCAGGGGGCTGGGTATGGCTACACCTTC

clone_size: few
v_call: TRBV20-1
cdr3_length: 16
j_call: TRBJ1-1
d_call: .
cdr3_aa: CSARPIGRAANTEAFF
cdr3_nt: TGCAGTGCTAGACCTATAGGAAGGGCTGCGAACACTGAAGCTTTCTTT

clone_size: few
v_call: TRBV2
cdr3_length: 15
j_call: TRBJ2-5
d_call: TRBD1
cdr3_aa: CASSSGQGVEETQYF
cdr3_nt: TGTGCCAGCTCATCGGGACAGGGAGTAGAGGAGACCCAGTACTTC

clone_size: .
v_call: TRBV9
cdr3_length: 16
j_call: TRBJ1-2
d_call: .
cdr3_aa: CASSISTSRGFYGYTF
cdr3_nt: TGTGCCAGCAGCATCTCAACTTCCAGGGGTTTCTATGGCTACACCTTC

clone_size: .
v_call: TRBV20-1
cdr3_length: 13
j_call: TRBJ1-6
d_call: .
cdr3_aa: CSARARGDSPLHF
cdr3_nt: TGCAGTGCTAGAGCCAGGGGAGATTCACCCCTCCACTTT

clone_size: .
v_call: TRBV12-3/TRBV12-4
cdr3_length: 14
j_call: TRBJ2-1
d_call: TRBD2
cdr3_aa: CASGGGVSYNEQFF
cdr3_nt: TGTGCCAGCGGGGGGGGTGTATCCTACAATGAGCAGTTCTTC

clone_size: .
v_call: TRBV18
cdr3_length: 16
j_call: TRBJ1-1
d_call: .
cdr3_aa: CASSRKRGLVDTEAFF
cdr3_nt: TGTGCCAGCTCCCGCAAAAGGGGGTTAGTGGACACTGAAGCTTTCTTT

clone_size: many
v_call: TRBV9
cdr3_length: 14
j_call: TRBJ1-5
d_call: .
cdr3_aa: CASRLRRINQPQHF
cdr3_nt: TGTGCCAGCAGACTACGGCGGATAAATCAGCCCCAGCATTTT

clone_size: few
v_call: TRBV4-3
cdr3_length: 15
j_call: TRBJ2-2
d_call: .
cdr3_aa: CASSPHRVSAGELFF
cdr3_nt: TGCGCCAGCAGCCCCCACAGGGTTTCTGCCGGGGAGCTGTTTTTT

clone_size: .
v_call: TRBV12-3/TRBV12-4
cdr3_length: 13
j_call: TRBJ2-3
d_call: .
cdr3_aa: CASSPQSTDTQYF
cdr3_nt: TGTGCCAGCAGTCCCCAATCTACCGATACGCAGTATTTT

clone_size: .
v_call: TRBV7-8
cdr3_length: 15
j_call: TRBJ2-5
d_call: .
cdr3_aa: CASRPARGDQETQYF
cdr3_nt: TGTGCCAGCAGACCGGCGCGGGGTGACCAAGAGACCCAGTACTTC

clone_size: .
v_call: TRBV20-1
cdr3_length: 14
j_call: TRBJ2-1
d_call: TRBD2
cdr3_aa: CSAVLAGRRSEQFF
cdr3_nt: TGCAGTGCTGTACTAGCGGGAAGGAGAAGTGAGCAGTTCTTC

clone_size: few
v_call: TRBV15
cdr3_length: 14
j_call: TRBJ2-2
d_call: .
cdr3_aa: CATSGRQNTGELFF
cdr3_nt: TGTGCCACCAGCGGAAGACAGAACACCGGGGAGCTGTTTTTT

clone_size: few
v_call: TRBV5-1
cdr3_length: 15
j_call: TRBJ2-3
d_call: .
cdr3_aa: CASSVGSRGSDTQYF
cdr3_nt: TGCGCCAGCAGCGTGGGTAGCAGGGGATCAGATACGCAGTATTTT

clone_size: many
v_call: TRBV5-1
cdr3_length: 15
j_call: TRBJ2-2
d_call: .
cdr3_aa: CASSLFTANTGELFF
cdr3_nt: TGCGCCAGCAGCTTGTTTACAGCGAACACCGGGGAGCTGTTTTTT

clone_size: .
v_call: TRBV19
cdr3_length: 15
j_call: TRBJ1-2
d_call: .
cdr3_aa: CASSMGRGGGYGYTF
cdr3_nt: TGTGCCAGTAGTATGGGCCGGGGAGGGGGCTATGGCTACACCTTC

clone_size: few
v_call: TRBV2
cdr3_length: 14
j_call: TRBJ2-7
d_call: .
cdr3_aa: CASSEVGTANEQYF
cdr3_nt: TGTGCCAGCAGTGAAGTAGGCACAGCCAACGAGCAGTACTTC

clone_size: few
v_call: TRBV7-9
cdr3_length: 14
j_call: TRBJ2-1
d_call: .
cdr3_aa: CASSLGSAVNEQFF
cdr3_nt: TGTGCCAGCAGCTTAGGATCAGCAGTCAATGAGCAGTTCTTC

clone_size: .
v_call: TRBV6-5
cdr3_length: 15
j_call: TRBJ2-1
d_call: .
cdr3_aa: CASSYSSNWVNEQFF
cdr3_nt: TGTGCCAGCAGTTACTCTAGCAATTGGGTCAATGAGCAGTTCTTC

clone_size: many
v_call: TRBV5-1
cdr3_length: 15
j_call: TRBJ2-3
d_call: .
cdr3_aa: CASSLAAGNTDTQYF
cdr3_nt: TGCGCCAGCAGCTTGGCCGCGGGGAACACAGATACGCAGTATTTT

clone_size: many
v_call: TRBV15
cdr3_length: 17
j_call: TRBJ2-3
d_call: .
cdr3_aa: CATSRGKGAPSTDTQYF
cdr3_nt: TGTGCCACCAGCAGAGGAAAAGGGGCTCCTAGCACAGATACGCAGTATTTT

clone_size: .
v_call: TRBV12-3/TRBV12-4
cdr3_length: 14
j_call: TRBJ2-5
d_call: TRBD2
cdr3_aa: CASRSGGAGETQYF
cdr3_nt: TGTGCCAGCAGGAGCGGGGGGGCAGGGGAGACCCAGTACTTC

clone_size: .
v_call: TRBV9
cdr3_length: 13
j_call: TRBJ2-3
d_call: .
cdr3_aa: CASSGGSTDTQYF
cdr3_nt: TGTGCCAGCAGCGGCGGGAGCACAGATACGCAGTATTTT

clone_size: many
v_call: TRBV7-6
cdr3_length: 16
j_call: TRBJ2-1
d_call: TRBD2
cdr3_aa: CASSLDWTSGNYEQFF
cdr3_nt: TGTGCCAGCAGCTTAGACTGGACTAGCGGGAACTATGAGCAGTTCTTC

clone_size: .
v_call: TRBV20-1
cdr3_length: 15
j_call: TRBJ1-1
d_call: .
cdr3_aa: CSARNVQHLNTEAFF
cdr3_nt: TGCAGTGCTAGAAACGTACAGCACCTGAACACTGAAGCTTTCTTT

clone_size: few
v_call: TRBV5-1
cdr3_length: 17
j_call: TRBJ2-3
d_call: TRBD1
cdr3_aa: CASSLLGTGTKGNTQYF
cdr3_nt: TGCGCCAGCAGCCTACTGGGGACAGGAACCAAGGGGAATACGCAGTATTTT

clone_size: .
v_call: TRBV7-8
cdr3_length: 16
j_call: TRBJ2-3
d_call: TRBD2
cdr3_aa: CASSLMDSGSTDTQYF
cdr3_nt: TGTGCCAGCAGCTTAATGGATAGCGGGAGCACAGATACGCAGTATTTT

clone_size: .
v_call: TRBV20-1
cdr3_length: 15
j_call: TRBJ1-1
d_call: .
cdr3_aa: CSAFRRGTMNTEAFF
cdr3_nt: TGCAGTGCTTTTCGGAGGGGAACTATGAACACTGAAGCTTTCTTT

clone_size: many
v_call: TRBV7-9
cdr3_length: 15
j_call: TRBJ1-3
d_call: .
cdr3_aa: CASSSKGRGGNTIYF
cdr3_nt: TGTGCCAGCAGCTCTAAGGGGCGAGGAGGAAACACCATATATTTT

clone_size: many
v_call: TRBV24-1
cdr3_length: 15
j_call: TRBJ2-1
d_call: TRBD2
cdr3_aa: CATSDGGVSYNEQFF
cdr3_nt: TGTGCCACCAGTGATGGGGGGGTTTCCTACAATGAGCAGTTCTTC

clone_size: .
v_call: TRBV4-3
cdr3_length: 15
j_call: TRBJ2-1
d_call: TRBD2
cdr3_aa: CASSRLAGPYNEQFF
cdr3_nt: TGCGCCAGCAGTCGTTTAGCGGGGCCCTACAATGAGCAGTTCTTC

clone_size: many
v_call: TRBV10-2
cdr3_length: 13
j_call: TRBJ2-1
d_call: TRBD2
cdr3_aa: CASRARLAAEQFF
cdr3_nt: TGCGCCAGCAGGGCCCGACTAGCCGCTGAGCAGTTCTTC

clone_size: many
v_call: TRBV29-1
cdr3_length: 12
j_call: TRBJ2-7
d_call: TRBD1
cdr3_aa: CSVARQGYEQYF
cdr3_nt: TGCAGCGTAGCTAGACAGGGCTACGAGCAGTACTTC

clone_size: .
v_call: TRBV19
cdr3_length: 12
j_call: TRBJ2-1
d_call: TRBD1
cdr3_aa: CASKQGYNEQFF
cdr3_nt: TGTGCCAGCAAACAGGGGTACAATGAGCAGTTCTTC

clone_size: .
v_call: TRBV7-6
cdr3_length: 15
j_call: TRBJ2-2
d_call: .
cdr3_aa: CASSFGPTSTGELFF
cdr3_nt: TGTGCCAGCAGCTTCGGGCCGACGAGTACCGGGGAGCTGTTTTTT

clone_size: .
v_call: TRBV20-1
cdr3_length: 13
j_call: TRBJ1-1
d_call: .
cdr3_aa: CSARKPPRDEAFF
cdr3_nt: TGCAGTGCTAGGAAACCCCCCAGGGATGAAGCTTTCTTT

clone_size: many
v_call: TRBV20-1
cdr3_length: 16
j_call: TRBJ1-4
d_call: .
cdr3_aa: CSAREFVGATNEKLFF
cdr3_nt: TGCAGTGCTAGAGAGTTTGTCGGGGCAACTAATGAAAAACTGTTTTTT

clone_size: few
v_call: TRBV4-2
cdr3_length: 13
j_call: TRBJ2-3
d_call: .
cdr3_aa: CASSQVRVDTQYF
cdr3_nt: TGTGCCAGCAGCCAAGTAAGGGTCGATACGCAGTATTTT